Presented here are 22 T cell receptor beta chains from one specimen sequenced in a study of blood T cells in healthy people across ages. A J-beta primer mix and a sample-barcoded 5' primer were used in a second PCR of roughly 6 to 12 cycles. Each CDR3 protein gets one entry after TCRdb re-called the 5' RACE reads with MiXCR. Counted here are approximately 360,000 distinct CDR3 sequences, about 49% occurring once; the ten biggest clones make up 50% to 65%. Sequencing used blood. These receptors were collected from a man aged 60 to 75 in good health.

This clonotype was seen more than once but under ten times. V usage is TRBV29-1 and J usage is TRBJ2-7; either TRBD1 or TRBD2 may fit D (5 bases each). V dropped 2 bases and J dropped 6 bases, with 17 bases sitting between them. Germline V gene data show CDR1 as SQVTM and CDR2 as ANQGSEA. This CDR3 comprises 14 residues. CDR3 DNA: TGCAGCGTTGAAAGTGGTGACGAGGGGTCCGAGCAGTACTTC. As protein: CSVESGDEGSEQYF.

The chain has TRBV25-1 and TRBJ2-7, with TRBD1 identical over 9 bases. CDR3 length equals 14 residues. Germline V gene sequence: CDR1 MGHDK, CDR2 SYGVNS. V was pared by 8 bases and J by 3 bases, with 8 bases of the junction left unmatched. CDR3 region: CASGSRTGVYEQYF. The CDR3 DNA is TGTGCCAGCGGGTCAAGGACAGGGGTCTACGAGCAGTACTTC.

This clonotype showed up just a few times. The V and J genes are TRBV6-2 or TRBV6-3 and TRBJ1-2, with D perhaps matching TRBD1 (6 bases). This CDR3 has 15 residues. CDR1 is MNHEY and CDR2 is SVGEGT in the germline V gene. V was pared by 6 bases and J by 0 bases, with 14 bases between. Here the CDR3 reads CASRPNDRTNYGYTF. The CDR3 coding sequence is TGTGCCAGCAGACCCAATGACAGGACTAACTATGGCTACACCTTC.

The chain combines TRBV7-8 with TRBJ2-3; no firm D call. The CDR3 is 15 amino acids. Trimming stripped 2 bases from V and 0 bases from J, with 9 bases between. Germline CDR1 SGHVS, CDR2 FQNEAQ. In nucleotides, the CDR3 is TGTGCCAGCAGCTTACTAGTCTCCAGCACAGATACGCAGTATTTT. Residues: CASSLLVSSTDTQYF. The full variable domain, completed using reference TRBV7-8 and TRBJ2-3, is GAGVSQSPRYKVAKRGQDVALRCDPISGHVSLFWYQQALGQGPEFLTYFQNEAQLDKSGLPSDRFFAERPEGSVSTLKIQRTQQEDSAVYLCASSLLVSSTDTQYFGPGTRLTVL.

The J gene is TRBJ2-3, the V gene TRBV20-1; D unclear. Germline V gives CDR1 DFQATT, CDR2 SNEGSKA (reference sequence). The CDR3 length is 15 residues. The V gene lost 6 bases and the J gene lost 7 bases, with 23 bases spanning the gap. The CDR3 protein is CSARSGQVVWHTQYF. Here the CDR3 DNA reads TGCAGTGCGCGCTCGGGCCAGGTGGTATGGCATACGCAGTATTTT.

In its sample, this clonotype was seen a few times. The rearrangement joins TRBV20-1 to TRBJ2-1; 11 nucleotides match TRBD2. Looked up from germline, CDR1 is DFQATT and CDR2 is SNEGSKA (reference sequence). The CDR3 loop spans 13 amino acids. The DNA for the CDR3 is TGCAGGGTTAGCGGGGGGGCCGGCAATGAGCAGTTCTTC. Encoded protein: CRVSGGAGNEQFF.

The rearrangement joins TRBV6-5 to TRBJ1-2; no firm D call. The CDR3 consists of 12 residues. The germline V and J ends were trimmed by 6 bases and 2 bases, with 7 bases remaining between them. Germline CDR1 and CDR2: MNHEY and SVGAGI. CDR3 amino acids: CASRSSNYGYTF. As DNA, the CDR3 is TGTGCCAGCAGATCATCAAACTATGGCTACACCTTC.

The rearrangement links TRBV12-3 or TRBV12-4 to TRBJ2-3; 7 bases are a match to TRBD2. V was clipped by 4 bases and J by 2 bases; unmatched bases: 6. This CDR3 is 15 amino acids long. The CDR3 spells CASSSLAGYTDTQYF. DNA of the CDR3: TGTGCCAGCAGTTCCTTAGCGGGCTACACAGATACGCAGTATTTT.

The chain has TRBV7-2 and TRBJ2-4, with 8 nucleotides matching TRBD2. The J call could be wrong; TRBJ2-7 is a better fit for the DNA end. CDR1 is SGHTA, CDR2 FQGNSA, per germline. The CDR3 spans 13 residues. The CDR3 DNA sequence: TGTGCCAGTGGGACTAGAATGTGGGACGAGCAGTACTTC. Residues: CASGTRMWDEQYF.

V gene TRBV4-1 combines with J gene TRBJ2-7; 8 bases match TRBD1. The DNA end lines up better with TRBJ2-5; the J call may be wrong. This CDR3 comprises 18 residues. Germline CDR1 is MGHRA and CDR2 is YSYEKL. As DNA, the CDR3 is TGCGCCAGCAGCCAAGAACTAGCCGGGACAGGATTAAAAGAGACCCAGTACTTC. It encodes CASSQELAGTGLKETQYF.

The gene calls are TRBV14 and TRBJ1-2; D remains unclear. CDR1 and CDR2 from the germline V gene are SGHDN and FVKESK. V was pared by 0 bases and J by 4 bases, with 15 bases between. The CDR3 extends over 16 amino acids. CDR3 residues: CASSQDPTRGIYGYTF. DNA of the CDR3: TGTGCCAGCAGCCAAGATCCTACCCGGGGAATCTATGGCTACACCTTC.

This clonotype was seen only a few times. This chain connects TRBV29-1 to TRBJ2-3; tentative D call: TRBD2 (6 bases). V was pared by 7 bases and J by 3 bases, with 11 bases between. The length of the CDR3 is 12 residues. Per the germline V gene, CDR1 is SQVTM and CDR2 is ANQGSEA. This CDR3 reads CSAGTDTDTQYF. DNA for the CDR3: TGCAGCGCCGGGACTGATACAGATACGCAGTATTTT.

This clonotype was recorded a few times. The CDR3 region has the DNA TGTGCCAGCAGTTTGGGTACAGGGGTTGCCAAAAACATTCAGTACTTC. Amino acid sequence: CASSLGTGVAKNIQYF. The V call is TRBV28, the J call TRBJ2-4; 7 positions agree with TRBD1. The CDR3 consists of 16 residues. Germline V gene data show CDR1 as MDHEN and CDR2 as SYDVKM. Trimming removed 3 bases from V and 1 base from J; junction bases left unmatched: 6. The full variable domain, completed using reference TRBV28 and TRBJ2-4, is DVKVTQSSRYLVKRTGEKVFLECVQDMDHENMFWYRQDPGLGLRLIYFSYDVKMKEKGDIPEGYSVSREKKERFSLILESASTNQTSMYLCASSLGTGVAKNIQYFGAGTRLSVL.

The genes are TRBV14 and TRBJ2-5; 9 nucleotides agree with TRBD2. The CDR3 runs 15 residues. The J segment lost 7 bases and the V segment lost 3 bases, leaving 9 bases of the junction unmatched. From germline, CDR1 is SGHDN and CDR2 FVKESK. The CDR3 here is CASSHGLAPQVTQYF. In DNA, the CDR3 is TGTGCCAGCAGCCATGGACTAGCGCCTCAGGTGACCCAGTACTTC.

The chain combines TRBV20-1 with TRBJ2-4; D remains ambiguous. The J call may be in error: the DNA end matches TRBJ2-7 better. The CDR3 is 14 amino acids. The germline V gene encodes CDR1 DFQATT and CDR2 SNEGSKA (reference sequence). CDR3 protein: CSAIARDSSYEQYF. CDR3 nucleotides: TGCAGTGCTATAGCAAGGGATTCCTCCTACGAGCAGTACTTC.

The genes are TRBV12-3 or TRBV12-4 and TRBJ2-3, with D perhaps matching TRBD2 (6 bases). Trimming removed 7 bases at V and 0 bases at J, with 11 bases between. CDR3 length: 14 amino acids. The CDR3 DNA follows: TGTGCCAGCAAGCCGGGACTCAGCACAGATACGCAGTATTTT. This gives the protein CASKPGLSTDTQYF.

This clonotype was detected only a few times. V gene TRBV7-2 combines with J gene TRBJ2-5; the D gene could be TRBD1 or TRBD2 (6 bases each). CDR3 size: 15 residues. The V gene's germline CDR1 is SGHTA and CDR2 FQGNSA. V gave up 1 base and J gave up 5 bases, with 14 bases separating them. CDR3 sequence: CASSLDATRGETQYF. The CDR3 region has the DNA TGTGCCAGCAGCTTAGACGCGACTAGGGGGGAGACCCAGTACTTC.

This clonotype came up a few times. This chain joins TRBV7-2 and TRBJ2-7; D is ambiguous. V was trimmed by 0 bases and J by 1 base, leaving 13 bases between them. The length of the CDR3 is 16 residues. CDR1 and CDR2 from the germline V gene are SGHTA and FQGNSA. As DNA, the CDR3 is TGTGCCAGCAGCTTAGCCGGGTCCGTGGGGTCCTACGAGCAGTACTTC. Its protein is CASSLAGSVGSYEQYF.

The rearrangement links TRBV30 to TRBJ1-5, with D possibly TRBD1 on 5 matching bases. V was cut by 0 bases and J by 5 bases, with 11 bases left in between. The V gene's germline CDR1 is GTSNPN and CDR2 SVGIG (reference sequence). The CDR3 sequence is 14 residues long. The CDR3 region has the DNA TGTGCCTGGAGTGTACCGGGGCCCTATCAGCCCCAGCATTTT. Protein sequence: CAWSVPGPYQPQHF.

This clonotype came up a few times. The genes are TRBV25-1 and TRBJ2-1; weak D call: TRBD1 (6 bases). With 7 bases removed from V and 10 bases from J, the gap between germline ends came to 8 bases. This CDR3 region has 10 residues. Germline V gene data show CDR1 as MGHDK and CDR2 as SYGVNS. CDR3: CASMGAEQFF. CDR3 DNA: TGTGCCAGCATGGGGGCGGAGCAGTTCTTC.

The J gene is TRBJ1-2, the V gene TRBV20-1; TRBD1 might be the D (6 bases). The CDR3 covers 15 residues. Trimming removed 4 bases at V and 5 bases at J, with 20 bases between. Per germline, CDR1 DFQATT and CDR2 SNEGSKA (reference sequence). In nucleotides, the CDR3 is TGCAGTGCTAACTCGGGGGCAGGACTTTCATATGGCTACACCTTC. Translating it yields CSANSGAGLSYGYTF.

The chain is built from TRBV27 and TRBJ1-2; D is possibly TRBD1 (6 bases). From germline, CDR1 is MNHEY and CDR2 SMNVEV (reference sequence). The CDR3 runs to 16 residues. V was cut by 4 bases and J by 1 base, with 16 bases left in between. The CDR3 here is CASSSIGTPFNYGYTF. CDR3 nucleotide sequence: TGTGCCAGCAGTTCGATCGGGACACCTTTTAACTATGGCTACACCTTC.